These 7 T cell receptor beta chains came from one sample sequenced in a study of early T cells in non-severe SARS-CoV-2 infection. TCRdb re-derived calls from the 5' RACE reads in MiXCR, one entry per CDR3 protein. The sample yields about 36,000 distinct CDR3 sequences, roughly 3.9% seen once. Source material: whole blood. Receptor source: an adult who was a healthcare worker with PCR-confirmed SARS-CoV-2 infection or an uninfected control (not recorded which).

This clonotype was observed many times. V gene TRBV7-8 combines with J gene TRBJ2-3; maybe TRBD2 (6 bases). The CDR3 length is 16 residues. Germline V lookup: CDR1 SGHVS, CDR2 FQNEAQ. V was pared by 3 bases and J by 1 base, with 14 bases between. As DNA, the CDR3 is TGTGCCAGCAGCTTGAGACTAGTTCGGGGCACAGATACGCAGTATTTT. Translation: CASSLRLVRGTDTQYF.

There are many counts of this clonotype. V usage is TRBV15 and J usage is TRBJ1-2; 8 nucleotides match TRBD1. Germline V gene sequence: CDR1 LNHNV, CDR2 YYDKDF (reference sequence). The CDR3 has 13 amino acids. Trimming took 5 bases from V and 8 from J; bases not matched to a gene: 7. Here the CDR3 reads CATSVDRGGGYTF. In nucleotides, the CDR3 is TGTGCCACCAGCGTCGACAGGGGTGGCGGCTACACCTTC.

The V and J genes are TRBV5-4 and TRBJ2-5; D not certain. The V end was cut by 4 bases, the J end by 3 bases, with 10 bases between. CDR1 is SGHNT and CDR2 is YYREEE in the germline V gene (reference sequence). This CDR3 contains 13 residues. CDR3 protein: CASSPFPEETQYF. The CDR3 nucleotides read TGTGCCAGCAGCCCCTTCCCGGAAGAGACCCAGTACTTC.

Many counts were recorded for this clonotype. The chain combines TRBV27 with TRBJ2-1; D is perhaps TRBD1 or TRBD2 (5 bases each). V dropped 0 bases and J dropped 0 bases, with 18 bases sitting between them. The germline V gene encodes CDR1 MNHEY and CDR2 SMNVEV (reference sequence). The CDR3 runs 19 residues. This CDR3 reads CASSLSGTTTYSSYNEQFF. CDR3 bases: TGTGCCAGCAGTTTATCCGGGACCACCACGTACAGCTCCTACAATGAGCAGTTCTTC.

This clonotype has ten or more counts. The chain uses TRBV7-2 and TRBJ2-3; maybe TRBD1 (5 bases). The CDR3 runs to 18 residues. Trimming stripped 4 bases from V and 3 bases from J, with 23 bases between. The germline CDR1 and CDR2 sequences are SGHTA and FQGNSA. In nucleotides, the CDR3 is TGTGCCAGCAGCTCAGGGCGGCAGGGTGTTATAGGAACAGATACGCAGTATTTT. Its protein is CASSSGRQGVIGTDTQYF.

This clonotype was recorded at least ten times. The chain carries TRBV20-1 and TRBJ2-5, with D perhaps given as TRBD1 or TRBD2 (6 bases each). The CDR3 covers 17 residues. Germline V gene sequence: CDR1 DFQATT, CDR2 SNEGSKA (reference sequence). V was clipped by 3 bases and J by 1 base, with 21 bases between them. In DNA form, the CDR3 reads TGCAGTGCTAGGCGGGACAAACACCAGGGGATCCAAGAGACCCAGTACTTC. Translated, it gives CSARRDKHQGIQETQYF.

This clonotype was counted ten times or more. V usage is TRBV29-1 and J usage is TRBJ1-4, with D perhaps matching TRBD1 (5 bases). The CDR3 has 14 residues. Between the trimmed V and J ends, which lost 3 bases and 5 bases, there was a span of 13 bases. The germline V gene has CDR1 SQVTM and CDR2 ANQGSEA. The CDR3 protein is CSVEVDSSNEKLFF. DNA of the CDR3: TGCAGCGTTGAGGTTGACAGTTCGAATGAAAAACTGTTTTTT.